This T cell receptor (beta chain) was recovered during a study of blood T cell repertoires in COVID-19. Looking at the study overall: Sites in the United States, Italy and Spain provided acute and convalescent COVID-19 samples. PBMCs, B-cell-depleted T cells, or T cells provided the cDNA or gDNA that made up the material.

Only a few counts were recorded for this clone. In the authors' methods: Nucleated cell number was recorded as an estimate derived from reference gene primer amplification. Profiling relied on immunoSEQ multiplex PCR, and the TCRdb table lists in-frame clones only, not all of them. V and J calls and clone size are given by that table; D and trimming were obtained from the DNA. Of around 250,000 clones in the sample, about 89% were seen once. V gave up 9 bases and J gave up 8 bases; unmatched junction bases: 11. The CDR3 runs to 13 residues. CDR1 SGHTA and CDR2 FQGTGA come from the germline V gene. The sequence was collected from a woman between 55 and 75 years old who had recovered from COVID-19. The sequenced sample was peripheral blood. V usage is TRBV7-3 and J usage is TRBJ2-7; 9 nucleotides agree with TRBD1. CDR3 amino acids: CARGTGILWKQYF. In nucleotides, the CDR3 is TGTGCCAGGGGGACAGGGATTCTCTGGAAGCAGTACTTC. Using reference TRBV7-3 and TRBJ2-7 for the parts outside the CDR3, the full variable domain is GAGVSQTPSNKVTEKGKYVELRCDPISGHTALYWYRQSLGQGPEFLIYFQGTGAADDSGLPNDRFFAVRPEGSVSTLKIQRTERGDSAVYLCARGTGILWKQYFGPGTRLTVT.